This section outlines one T cell receptor (beta chain) sequence together with its context. Original handling: Nucleated cell number was recorded as an estimate derived from reference gene primer amplification. TCRdb's copy holds only in-frame clones and misses some; the assay was immunoSEQ multiplex PCR. The V and J calls and clone size were taken over from that table, and D and trimming were inferred from the DNA. Here the sample spans fewer than 200,000 clones, more than 75% being singletons. The sample originates from a study of blood T cell repertoires in COVID-19. Trimming at V came to 1 base and at J to 5 bases, leaving 4 bases not matched to a gene. CDR1 and CDR2 (germline): SNHLY, FYNNEI. The CDR3 has 16 residues.

The receptor's source is a man aged 18 to 29 with COVID-19, enrolled during active disease. The material sequenced was peripheral blood. The V gene is TRBV2, the J gene TRBJ2-1, with 11 bases identical to TRBD2. This chain's CDR3 is CASSEVVTSGNNEQFF. CDR3 sequence (DNA): TGTGCCAGCAGTGAAGTCGTGACTAGCGGGAACAATGAGCAGTTCTTC.